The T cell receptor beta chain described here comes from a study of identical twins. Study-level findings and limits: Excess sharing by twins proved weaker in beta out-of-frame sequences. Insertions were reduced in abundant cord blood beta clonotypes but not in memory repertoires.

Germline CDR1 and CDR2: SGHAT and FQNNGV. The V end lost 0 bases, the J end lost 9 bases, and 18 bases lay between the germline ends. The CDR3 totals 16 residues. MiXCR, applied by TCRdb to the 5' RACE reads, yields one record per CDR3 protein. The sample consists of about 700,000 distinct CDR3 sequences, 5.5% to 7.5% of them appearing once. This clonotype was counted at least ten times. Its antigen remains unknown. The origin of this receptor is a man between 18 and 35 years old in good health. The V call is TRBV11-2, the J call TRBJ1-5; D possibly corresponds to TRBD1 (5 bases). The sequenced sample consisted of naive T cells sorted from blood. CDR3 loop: CASSLEGLDSSWPQHF. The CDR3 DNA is TGTGCCAGCAGCTTAGAGGGACTGGATAGTTCGTGGCCCCAGCATTTT.